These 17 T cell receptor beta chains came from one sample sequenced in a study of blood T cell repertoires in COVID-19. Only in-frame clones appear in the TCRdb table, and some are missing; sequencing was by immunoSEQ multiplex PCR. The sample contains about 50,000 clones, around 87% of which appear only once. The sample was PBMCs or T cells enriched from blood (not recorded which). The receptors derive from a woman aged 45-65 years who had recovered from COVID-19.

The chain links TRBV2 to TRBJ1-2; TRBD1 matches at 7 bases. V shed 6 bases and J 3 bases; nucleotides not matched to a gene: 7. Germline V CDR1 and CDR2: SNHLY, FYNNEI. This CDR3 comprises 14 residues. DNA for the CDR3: TGTGCCAGCAGCGGTGACAGGGACTACTATGGCTACACCTTC. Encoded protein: CASSGDRDYYGYTF.

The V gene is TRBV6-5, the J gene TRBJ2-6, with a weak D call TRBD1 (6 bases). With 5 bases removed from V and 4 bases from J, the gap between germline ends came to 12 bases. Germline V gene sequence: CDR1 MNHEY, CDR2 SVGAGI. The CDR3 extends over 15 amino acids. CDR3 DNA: TGTGCCAGCAGTCACAGGGTCTCCGGGGCCAACGTCCTGACTTTC. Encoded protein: CASSHRVSGANVLTF.

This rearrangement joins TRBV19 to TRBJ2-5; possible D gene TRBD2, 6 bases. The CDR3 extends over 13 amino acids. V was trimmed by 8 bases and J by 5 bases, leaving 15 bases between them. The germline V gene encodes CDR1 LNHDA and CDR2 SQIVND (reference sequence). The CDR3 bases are TGTGCCAGTGGGGGGACTTTAGGGGAGACCCAGTACTTC. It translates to CASGGTLGETQYF.

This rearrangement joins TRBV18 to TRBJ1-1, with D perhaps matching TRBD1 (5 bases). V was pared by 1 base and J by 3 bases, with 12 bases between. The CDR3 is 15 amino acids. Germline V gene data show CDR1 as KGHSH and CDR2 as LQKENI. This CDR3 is CASSPQTDSHTEAFF. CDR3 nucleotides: TGTGCCAGCTCACCACAAACTGACAGTCACACTGAAGCTTTCTTT. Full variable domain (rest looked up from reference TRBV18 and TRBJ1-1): NAGVMQNPRHLVRRRGQEARLRCSPMKGHSHVYWYRQLPEEGLKFMVYLQKENIIDESGMPKERFSAEFPKEGPSILRIQQVVRGDSAAYFCASSPQTDSHTEAFFGQGTRLTVV.

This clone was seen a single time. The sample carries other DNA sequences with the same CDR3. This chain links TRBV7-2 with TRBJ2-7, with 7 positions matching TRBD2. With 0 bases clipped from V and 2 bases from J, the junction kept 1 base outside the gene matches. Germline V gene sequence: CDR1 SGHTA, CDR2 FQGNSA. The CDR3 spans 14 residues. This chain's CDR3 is CASSLAGGTYEQYF. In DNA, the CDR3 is TGTGCCAGCAGCTTAGCGGGGGGGACCTACGAGCAGTACTTC.

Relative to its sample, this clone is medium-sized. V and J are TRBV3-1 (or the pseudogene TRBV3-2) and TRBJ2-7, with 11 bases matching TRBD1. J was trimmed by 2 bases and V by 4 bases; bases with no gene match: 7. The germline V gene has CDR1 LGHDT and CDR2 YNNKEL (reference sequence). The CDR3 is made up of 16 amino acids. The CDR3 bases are TGTGCCAGCAGCCTGCCCCCGGGACAGGGGGCCTACGAGCAGTACTTC. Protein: CASSLPPGQGAYEQYF.

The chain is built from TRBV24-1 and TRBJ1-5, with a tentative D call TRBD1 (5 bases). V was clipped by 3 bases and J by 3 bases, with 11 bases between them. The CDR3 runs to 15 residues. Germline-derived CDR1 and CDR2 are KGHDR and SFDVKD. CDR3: CATSDPRGSNQPQHF. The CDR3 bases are TGTGCCACCAGTGATCCAAGGGGTTCCAATCAGCCCCAGCATTTT.

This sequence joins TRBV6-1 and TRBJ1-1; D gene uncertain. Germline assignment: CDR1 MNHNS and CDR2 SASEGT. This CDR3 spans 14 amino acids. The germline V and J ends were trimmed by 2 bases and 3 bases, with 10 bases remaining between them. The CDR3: CASSESGYDTEAFF. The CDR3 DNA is TGTGCCAGCAGTGAATCGGGGTATGACACTGAAGCTTTCTTT.

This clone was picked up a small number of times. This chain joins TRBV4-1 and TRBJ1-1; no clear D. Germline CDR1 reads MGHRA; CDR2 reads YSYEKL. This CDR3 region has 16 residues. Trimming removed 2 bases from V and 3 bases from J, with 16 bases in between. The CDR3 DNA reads TGCGCCAGCAGCCAATCCCTAGGAAACTTGTACACTGAAGCTTTCTTT. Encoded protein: CASSQSLGNLYTEAFF.

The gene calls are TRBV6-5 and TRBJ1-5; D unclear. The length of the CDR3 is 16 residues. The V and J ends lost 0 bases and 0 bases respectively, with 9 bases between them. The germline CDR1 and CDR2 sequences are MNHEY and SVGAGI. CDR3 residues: CASSYSMAYSNQPQHF. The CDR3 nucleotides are TGTGCCAGCAGTTACTCGATGGCATATAGCAATCAGCCCCAGCATTTT.

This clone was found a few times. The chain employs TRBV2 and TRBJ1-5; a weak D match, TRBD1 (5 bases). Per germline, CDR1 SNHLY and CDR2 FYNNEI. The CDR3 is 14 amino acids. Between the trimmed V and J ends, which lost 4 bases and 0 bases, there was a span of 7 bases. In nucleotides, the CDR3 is TGTGCCAGCAGTGTACAGGTTAGCAATCAGCCCCAGCATTTT. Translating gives CASSVQVSNQPQHF.

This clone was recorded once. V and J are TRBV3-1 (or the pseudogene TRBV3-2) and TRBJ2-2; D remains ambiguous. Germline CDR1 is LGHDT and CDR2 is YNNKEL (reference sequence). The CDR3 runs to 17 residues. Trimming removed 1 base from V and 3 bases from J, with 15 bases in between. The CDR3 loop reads CASSQAATLGYTGELFF. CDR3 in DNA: TGTGCCAGCAGCCAAGCTGCGACCCTAGGTTACACCGGGGAGCTGTTTTTT.

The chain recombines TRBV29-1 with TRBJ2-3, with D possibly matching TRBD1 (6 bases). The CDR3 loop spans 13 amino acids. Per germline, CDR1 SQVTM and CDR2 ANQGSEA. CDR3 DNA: TGCACCTACAGGGTATTATCCACAGATACGCAGTATTTT. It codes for CTYRVLSTDTQYF.

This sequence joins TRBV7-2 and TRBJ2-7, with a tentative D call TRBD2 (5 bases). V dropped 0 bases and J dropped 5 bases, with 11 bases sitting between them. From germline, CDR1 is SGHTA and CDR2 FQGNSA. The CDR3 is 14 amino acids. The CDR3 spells CASSLALVGDEQYF. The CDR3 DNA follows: TGTGCCAGCAGCTTAGCGCTCGTCGGGGACGAGCAGTACTTC.

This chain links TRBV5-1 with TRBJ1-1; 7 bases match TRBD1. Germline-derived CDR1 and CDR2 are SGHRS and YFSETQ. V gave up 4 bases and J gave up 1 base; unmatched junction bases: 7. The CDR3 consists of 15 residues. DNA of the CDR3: TGCGCCAGCAGCCAACTTGGGACAGAGAACACTGAAGCTTTCTTT. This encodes CASSQLGTENTEAFF.

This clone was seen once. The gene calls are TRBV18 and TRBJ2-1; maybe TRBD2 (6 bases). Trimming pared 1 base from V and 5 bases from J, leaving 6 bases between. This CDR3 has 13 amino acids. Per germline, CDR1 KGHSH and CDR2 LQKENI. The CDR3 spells CASSPRGDNEQFF. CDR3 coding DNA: TGTGCCAGCTCACCACGGGGGGACAATGAGCAGTTCTTC. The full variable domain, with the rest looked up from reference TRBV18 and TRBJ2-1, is NAGVMQNPRHLVRRRGQEARLRCSPMKGHSHVYWYRQLPEEGLKFMVYLQKENIIDESGMPKERFSAEFPKEGPSILRIQQVVRGDSAAYFCASSPRGDNEQFFGPGTRLTVL.

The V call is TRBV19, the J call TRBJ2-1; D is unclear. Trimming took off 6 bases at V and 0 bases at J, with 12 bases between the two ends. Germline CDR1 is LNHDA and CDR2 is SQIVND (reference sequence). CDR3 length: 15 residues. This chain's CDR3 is CASSPRWSSYNEQFF. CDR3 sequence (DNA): TGTGCCAGTAGCCCCCGGTGGAGCTCCTACAATGAGCAGTTCTTC. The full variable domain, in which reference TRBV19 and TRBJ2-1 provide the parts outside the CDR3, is DGGITQSPKYLFRKEGQNVTLSCEQNLNHDAMYWYRQDPGQGLRLIYYSQIVNDFQKGDIAEGYSVSREKKESFPLTVTSAQKNPTAFYLCASSPRWSSYNEQFFGPGTRLTVL.